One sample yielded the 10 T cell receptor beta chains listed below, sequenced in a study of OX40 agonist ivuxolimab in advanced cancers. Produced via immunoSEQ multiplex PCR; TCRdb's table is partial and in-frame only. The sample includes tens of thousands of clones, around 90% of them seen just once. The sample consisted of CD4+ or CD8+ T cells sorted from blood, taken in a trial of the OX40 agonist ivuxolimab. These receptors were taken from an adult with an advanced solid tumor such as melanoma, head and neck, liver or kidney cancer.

The CDR3 protein is CASPEGGGCEQYV. In DNA, the CDR3 is TGTGCCAGCCCCGAGGGCGGGGGCTGTGAGCAGTACGTC. This chain joins TRBV6-1 and TRBJ2-7; TRBD2 is a possible D gene (7 bases). The ends were cut back, 8 bases at V and 7 bases at J, with 18 bases in the middle. This CDR3 has 13 residues. Germline values: CDR1 MNHNS, CDR2 SASEGT.

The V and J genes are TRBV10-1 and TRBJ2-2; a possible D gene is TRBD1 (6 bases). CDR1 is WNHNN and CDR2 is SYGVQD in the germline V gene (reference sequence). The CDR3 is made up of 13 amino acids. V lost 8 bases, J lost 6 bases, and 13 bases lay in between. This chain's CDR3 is CASRGQFSGELFF. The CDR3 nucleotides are TGCGCCAGCCGGGGACAATTTTCCGGGGAGCTGTTTTTT.

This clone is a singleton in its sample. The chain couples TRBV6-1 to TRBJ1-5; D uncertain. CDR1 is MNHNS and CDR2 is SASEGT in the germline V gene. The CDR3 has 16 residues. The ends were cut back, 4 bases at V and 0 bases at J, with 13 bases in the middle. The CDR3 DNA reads TGTGCCAGCAGTGGGCAGCCAAATCATAGCAATCAGCCCCAGCATTTT. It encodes CASSGQPNHSNQPQHF.

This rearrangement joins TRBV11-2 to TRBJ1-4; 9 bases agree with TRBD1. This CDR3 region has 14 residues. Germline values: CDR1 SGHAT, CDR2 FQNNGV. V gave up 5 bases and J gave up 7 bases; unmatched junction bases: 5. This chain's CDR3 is CASSQQGASEKLFF. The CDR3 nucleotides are TGTGCCAGCAGCCAACAGGGGGCGAGTGAAAAACTGTTTTTT.

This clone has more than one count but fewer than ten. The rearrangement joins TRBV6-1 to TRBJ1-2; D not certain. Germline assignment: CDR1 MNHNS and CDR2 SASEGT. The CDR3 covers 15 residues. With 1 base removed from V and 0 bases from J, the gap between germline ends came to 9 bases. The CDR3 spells CASSEGAGPNYGYTF. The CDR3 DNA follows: TGTGCCAGCAGTGAAGGTGCAGGCCCTAACTATGGCTACACCTTC.

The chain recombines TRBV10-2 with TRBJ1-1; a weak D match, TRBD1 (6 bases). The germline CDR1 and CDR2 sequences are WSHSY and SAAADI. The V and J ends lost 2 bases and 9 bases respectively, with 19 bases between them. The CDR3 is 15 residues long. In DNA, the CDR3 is TGCGCCAGCAGTGAGGTTTGGGAAAAAGGGGGGCAAGCTTTCTTT. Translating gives CASSEVWEKGGQAFF.

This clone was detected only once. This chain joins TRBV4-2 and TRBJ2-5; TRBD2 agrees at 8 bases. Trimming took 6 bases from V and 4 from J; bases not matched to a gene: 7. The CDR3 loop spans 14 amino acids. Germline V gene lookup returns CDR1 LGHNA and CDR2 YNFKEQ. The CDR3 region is CASSSGGVGETQYF. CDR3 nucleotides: TGTGCCAGCAGTTCGGGGGGGGTTGGAGAGACCCAGTACTTC.

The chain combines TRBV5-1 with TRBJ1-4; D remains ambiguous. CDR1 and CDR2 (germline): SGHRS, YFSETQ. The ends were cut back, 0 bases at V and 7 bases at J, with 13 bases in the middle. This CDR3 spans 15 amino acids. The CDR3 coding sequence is TGCGCCAGCAGCTTGGCTCAGGACCGGGGTGAAAAACTGTTTTTT. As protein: CASSLAQDRGEKLFF.

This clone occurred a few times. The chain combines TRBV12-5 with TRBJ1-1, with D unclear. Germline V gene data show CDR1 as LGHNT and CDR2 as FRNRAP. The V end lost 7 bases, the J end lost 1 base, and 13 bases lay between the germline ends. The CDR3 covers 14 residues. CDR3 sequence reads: CASAPREPNTEAFF. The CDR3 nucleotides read TGTGCTAGTGCCCCACGGGAACCGAACACTGAAGCTTTCTTT.

CDR3 in amino acids: CASSLVGGSLYNEQFF. For the CDR3, the DNA is TGTGCCAGCAGCTTAGTCGGGGGTTCCCTTTACAATGAGCAGTTCTTC. The chain has TRBV11-3 and TRBJ2-1, with D tentatively TRBD2 (6 bases). The V end lost 1 base, the J end lost 4 bases, and 14 bases lay between the germline ends. There are 16 residues in the CDR3. The germline CDR1 and CDR2 sequences are SGHNT and YENEEA. The full variable domain, completed using reference TRBV11-3 and TRBJ2-1, is EAGVVQSPRYKIIEKKQPVAFWCNPISGHNTLYWYLQNLGQGPELLIRYENEEAVDDSQLPKDRFSAERLKGVDSTLKIQPAELGDSAVYLCASSLVGGSLYNEQFFGPGTRLTVL.